This TCR beta chain stems from a study of blood T cells in healthy people across ages. Study results and limitations: Donors of long life had a larger count of naive CD4+ cells and greater diversity than aged donors. In older individuals, TCR beta diversity per million T cells was lower, falling roughly linearly with age.

In each sample, at least 7 million PBMCs were isolated. With each sample, at least 6 micrograms of total RNA were extracted. The germline V gene has CDR1 MDHEN and CDR2 SYDVKM. The V segment lost 6 bases and the J segment 4 bases; nucleotides outside the gene matches: 5. The length of the CDR3 is 13 residues. The second PCR ran roughly 6 to 11 cycles with a sample-barcoded 5' primer and J-beta primers. TCRdb independently ran MiXCR on the 5' RACE reads; one entry per CDR3 protein. The sample holds around 750,000 distinct CDR3 sequences, 50% to 65% seen once. This clonotype was seen a few times. Its antigen is unknown.

Sequencing input: blood. The V gene is TRBV28, the J gene TRBJ2-5; 7 nucleotides align to TRBD1. This sequence originates from a man at least 80 years old in good health. CDR3 sequence: CASRHRGPETQYF. In nucleotides, the CDR3 is TGTGCCAGCAGGCACAGGGGTCCAGAGACCCAGTACTTC.